These 2 T cell receptor beta chains came from one sample sequenced in a study of Graves' ophthalmopathy and Graves' hyperthyroidism. RNA transcripts were the source from which TCR beta CDR3 regions were amplified. Second-round multiplex PCR came after a first-round RT-PCR that employed HTBI primers. Using its own MiXCR run on the multiplex PCR reads, TCRdb lists one record per CDR3 protein. The data show around 340,000 distinct CDR3 sequences, under 20% seen once. The specimen was peripheral blood. These receptor sequences come from an adult man with Graves' ophthalmopathy.

This clonotype was recorded at least ten times. The chain links TRBV6-5 to TRBJ1-1; a weak D match, TRBD1 (5 bases). V shed 2 bases and J shed 1 base, with 11 bases lying between them. CDR1 MNHEY and CDR2 SVGAGI come from the germline V gene. The CDR3 runs to 15 residues. The DNA for the CDR3 is TGTGCCAGCAGTTACAAAGGGGAGTGGAACACTGAAGCTTTCTTT. Its translation: CASSYKGEWNTEAFF.

This clonotype has ten or more counts. V gene TRBV6-5 combines with J gene TRBJ2-7; 10 bases are a match to TRBD1. V lost 2 bases and J lost 3; bases outside the gene matches: 7. The CDR3 length is 16 residues. Germline V gives CDR1 MNHEY, CDR2 SVGAGI. This CDR3 reads CASSYELGTGVYEQYF. Written as DNA, the CDR3 is TGTGCCAGCAGTTACGAGTTAGGGACAGGGGTCTACGAGCAGTACTTC.